This T cell receptor (beta chain) was identified during a study of CD8+CD57+ T cells in acquired aplastic anemia. Study at large: An average of about 3.4 ug of DNA was obtained from sorted CD4+ and CD8+ cells. The study's findings and limits: Levels of CD8+ Simpson's diversity were not significantly distinct in patients versus controls. Twenty-nine CD8+ CDR3 sequences were shared between patients and controls.

CDR3 length equals 14 residues. V lost 2 bases and J lost 6, with 15 bases in between. The germline V gene has CDR1 SGHDT and CDR2 YYEEEE. It was genomic DNA that served as the template for profiling TCR beta VDJ and CDR3. TCRdb used MiXCR to reprocess the reads, holding one entry per CDR3 protein. The table includes under 200,000 distinct CDR3 sequences, about three fifths detected once. This clonotype was picked up a small number of times. Its antigen is not identified. The chain recombines TRBV5-6 with TRBJ2-7; D not certain. This receptor was obtained from a human donor with severe aplastic anemia or a healthy control (not recorded which). The sample was sorted CD4+, CD8+, or CD8+CD57+ T cells (not recorded which) from PBMCs. CDR3 loop: CASSLAAQEGEQYF. CDR3 sequence (DNA): TGTGCCAGCAGCTTAGCTGCCCAGGAAGGCGAGCAGTACTTC.